This T cell receptor (beta chain) emerged from a study of graft-versus-host responses after intestinal transplantation. Study summary: Recipients got multivisceral, liver-intestinal, or isolated intestinal transplants.

Germline CDR1 and CDR2: SGHNT and YYREEE (reference sequence). The CDR3 contains 14 residues. J was trimmed by 3 bases and V by 4 bases; bases with no gene match: 2. Sequencing used immunoSEQ multiplex PCR; TCRdb keeps in-frame clones, though not all of them. The data hold 130,000 or so clones, with roughly 92% observed a single time. This clone appeared once. Its cognate antigen is unknown. J is TRBJ2-2 and V is TRBV5-4, with 8 bases that match TRBD2. This TCR derives from a human donor who received an intestinal transplant. The specimen was unstimulated CD4+ T cells sorted from spleen or lymph node cells, collected before intestinal transplant. The CDR3 protein is CASSPRGDTGELFF. The CDR3 region has the DNA TGTGCCAGCAGCCCGCGGGGGGACACCGGGGAGCTGTTTTTT.